These 28 T cell receptor beta chains came from one sample sequenced in a study of blood T cell repertoires in COVID-19. Assay: immunoSEQ multiplex PCR; the TCRdb copy retains only in-frame clones and omits some. The table lists about 150,000 clones, about 79% of them singletons. Material for sequencing was peripheral blood. The receptor set was obtained from a woman aged 60-75 years with acute or convalescent COVID-19.

The chain couples TRBV28 to TRBJ1-3; 11 bases are shared with TRBD1. With 5 bases clipped from V and 7 bases from J, the junction kept 4 bases outside the gene matches. The CDR3 spans 14 residues. The germline CDR1 and CDR2 sequences are MDHEN and SYDVKM. The CDR3 DNA follows: TGTGCCAGCAGTCTACGGACAGGGGGCAACACCATATATTTT. As protein: CASSLRTGGNTIYF.

The rearrangement joins TRBV5-1 to TRBJ2-5; D is perhaps TRBD2 (5 bases). The CDR3 is made up of 14 amino acids. Germline assignment: CDR1 SGHRS and CDR2 YFSETQ. V was pared by 4 bases and J by 5 bases, with 15 bases between. The CDR3 reads CASSRDGELETQYF. CDR3 in DNA: TGCGCCAGCAGCCGGGATGGGGAGTTGGAGACCCAGTACTTC. Supplemented by reference TRBV5-1 and TRBJ2-5, the full variable domain reads KAGVTQTPRYLIKTRGQQVTLSCSPISGHRSVSWYQQTPGQGLQFLFEYFSETQRNKGNFPGRFSGRQFSNSRSEMNVSTLELGDSALYLCASSRDGELETQYFGPGTRLLVL.

This rearrangement joins TRBV7-3 to TRBJ1-1; 7 bases align to TRBD1. V lost 5 bases and J lost 4; bases outside the gene matches: 7. Germline loops: CDR1 SGHTA, CDR2 FQGTGA. CDR3 length equals 14 residues. This chain's CDR3 is CASSRRQGRTEAFF. CDR3 DNA sequence: TGTGCCAGCAGCCGACGACAGGGCCGCACTGAAGCTTTCTTT.

The genes are TRBV3-1 (or the pseudogene TRBV3-2) and TRBJ2-7; D perhaps matches TRBD1 (5 bases). CDR3 length: 12 residues. Germline V lookup: CDR1 LGHDT, CDR2 YNNKEL (reference sequence). The germline V and J ends were trimmed by 4 bases and 6 bases, with 10 bases remaining between them. Here the CDR3 reads CASSLQGSEQYV. Here the CDR3 DNA reads TGTGCCAGCAGCCTTCAGGGAAGCGAGCAGTACGTC.

This clone has a count of ten or more. This CDR3 is also generated by other DNA sequences in the sample. The chain links TRBV18 to TRBJ1-2; no clear D gene. The germline CDR1 and CDR2 sequences are KGHSH and LQKENI. The CDR3 runs to 14 residues. V gave up 0 bases and J gave up 4 bases, with 9 bases separating them. The DNA of the CDR3 is TGTGCCAGCTCACCACCAACAGAAAGCTATGGCTACACCTTC. Residues: CASSPPTESYGYTF.

J is TRBJ1-2 and V is TRBV29-1; tentative D call: TRBD1 (5 bases). This CDR3 has 11 amino acids. V gave up 7 bases and J gave up 6 bases, with 12 bases separating them. CDR1 is SQVTM, CDR2 ANQGSEA, per germline. The CDR3 sequence: CSAQERNGYTF. The CDR3 DNA is TGCAGCGCACAGGAAAGAAATGGCTACACCTTC.

This sequence joins TRBV10-3 and TRBJ1-6; TRBD1 is a possible D gene (6 bases). Per the germline V gene, CDR1 is ENHRY and CDR2 is SYGVKD. The V end lost 10 bases, the J end lost 7 bases, and 23 bases lay between the germline ends. The CDR3 has 16 amino acids. In DNA form, the CDR3 reads TGTGCCACCAACCCGGCGGGGGCATCAGGCAATTCACCCCTCCACTTT. Protein sequence: CATNPAGASGNSPLHF.

This rearrangement joins TRBV9 to TRBJ2-6; D uncertain. Germline V lookup: CDR1 SGDLS, CDR2 YYNGEE. The V gene lost 0 bases and the J gene lost 0 bases, with 10 bases spanning the gap. This CDR3 has 17 residues. The DNA of the CDR3 is TGTGCCAGCAGCGTAGCTCACCAGCGCTCTGGGGCCAACGTCCTGACTTTC. It translates to CASSVAHQRSGANVLTF.

The V and J genes are TRBV6-5 and TRBJ1-5; D not certain. V lost 3 bases and J lost 0, with 9 bases in between. CDR1 MNHEY and CDR2 SVGAGI come from the germline V gene. The CDR3 totals 15 residues. The CDR3: CASSYGRNSNQPQHF. DNA of the CDR3: TGTGCCAGCAGTTATGGCAGGAATAGCAATCAGCCCCAGCATTTT.

The chain combines TRBV11-2 with TRBJ1-1; D unresolved. Per germline, CDR1 SGHAT and CDR2 FQNNGV. The CDR3 spans 17 residues. V lost 3 bases and J 1 base, leaving 18 bases between the germline ends. In nucleotides, the CDR3 is TGTGCCAGCAGCTTGCGTGAACCGGGGAGGGCGAACACTGAAGCTTTCTTT. Protein sequence: CASSLREPGRANTEAFF.

V and J are TRBV7-9 and TRBJ2-5; 8 bases line up with TRBD1. The CDR3 contains 15 residues. V was clipped by 2 bases and J by 4 bases; unmatched bases: 6. CDR1 SEHNR and CDR2 FQNEAQ come from the germline V gene (reference sequence). CDR3 DNA sequence: TGTGCCAGCAGCTTACAGGGACAGGATGGAGAGACCCAGTACTTC. Its translation is CASSLQGQDGETQYF.

This chain uses TRBV5-4 with TRBJ1-1; 7 bases fit TRBD1. The germline CDR1 and CDR2 sequences are SGHNT and YYREEE (reference sequence). The CDR3 is 14 amino acids. Losses at the gene ends were 4 bases for V and 1 base for J; bases not matched to a gene: 4. The CDR3 DNA is TGTGCCAGCAGCGCGGACAGGCGGAACACTGAAGCTTTCTTT. Protein sequence: CASSADRRNTEAFF.

This clone was counted between two and nine times. The chain links TRBV28 to TRBJ1-5, with D unclear. This CDR3 has 17 amino acids. Germline assignment: CDR1 MDHEN and CDR2 SYDVKM. Trimming took 4 bases from V and 5 from J, leaving 21 bases between them. The CDR3 here is CASSYTIGQLSYQPQHF. The CDR3 region has the DNA TGTGCCAGCAGTTACACCATTGGGCAGCTCTCTTATCAGCCCCAGCATTTT.

The chain couples TRBV28 to TRBJ1-3; TRBD1 agrees at 7 bases. The CDR3 has 14 amino acids. V dropped 5 bases and J dropped 2; count of bases not matched to a gene: 3. Germline assignment: CDR1 MDHEN and CDR2 SYDVKM. This CDR3 reads CASSMTGTGNTIYF. Here the CDR3 DNA reads TGTGCCAGCAGTATGACAGGGACTGGAAACACCATATATTTT.

The genes are TRBV6-4 and TRBJ1-5, with a tentative D call TRBD1 (5 bases). Germline values: CDR1 MRHNA, CDR2 SNTAGT. This CDR3 has 14 amino acids. The V gene lost 3 bases and the J gene lost 6 bases, with 12 bases spanning the gap. The CDR3 coding sequence is TGTGCCAGCAGTGAAGGTCAGGGTAGTCAGCCCCAGCATTTT. Amino acids: CASSEGQGSQPQHF.

This chain joins TRBV9 and TRBJ1-1; D possibly corresponds to TRBD1 (6 bases). V was shortened by 6 bases and J by 1 base, with 10 bases between the two germline ends. This CDR3 spans 13 amino acids. From germline, CDR1 is SGDLS and CDR2 YYNGEE. The CDR3 sequence: CASKGTPNTEAFF. In DNA form, the CDR3 reads TGTGCCAGCAAAGGGACACCGAACACTGAAGCTTTCTTT.

The rearrangement uses TRBV5-4 and TRBJ2-7; a possible D gene is TRBD2 (7 bases). The germline V gene has CDR1 SGHNT and CDR2 YYREEE (reference sequence). The ends were cut back, 6 bases at V and 0 bases at J, with 13 bases in the middle. This CDR3 region has 14 residues. CDR3 nucleotide sequence: TGTGCCAGCAACGAGGGGGGGCCCTCCTACGAGCAGTACTTC. Translation gives CASNEGGPSYEQYF.

The count of this clone is one. This chain connects TRBV9 to TRBJ1-1; D is unresolved. Germline loops: CDR1 SGDLS, CDR2 YYNGEE. The germline V and J ends were trimmed by 3 bases and 3 bases, with 12 bases remaining between them. This CDR3 comprises 14 residues. The CDR3 protein is CASSEAGGHTEAFF. The CDR3 bases are TGTGCCAGCAGCGAGGCGGGCGGGCACACTGAAGCTTTCTTT.

The rearrangement links TRBV10-3 to TRBJ1-2; 7 bases are shared with TRBD1. Germline V CDR1 and CDR2: ENHRY, SYGVKD. With 6 bases clipped from V and 2 bases from J, the junction kept 12 bases outside the gene matches. The CDR3 is 16 amino acids. CDR3 DNA sequence: TGTGCCATCAGGGGCGGAGGGACAGCCCTAAACTATGGCTACACCTTC. Its protein is CAIRGGGTALNYGYTF.

The CDR3 protein is CSAERLREQYF. The CDR3, as DNA: TGCAGTGCAGAGCGGCTTCGCGAGCAGTACTTC. V usage is TRBV20-1 and J usage is TRBJ2-7, with D perhaps TRBD2 (5 bases). Germline values: CDR1 DFQATT, CDR2 SNEGSKA (reference sequence). The germline V and J ends were trimmed by 6 bases and 6 bases, with 12 bases remaining between them. The CDR3 consists of 11 residues.

The rearrangement uses TRBV6-4 and TRBJ1-6, with no clear D. The germline gives CDR1 MRHNA, CDR2 SNTAGT. The V end was cut by 3 bases, the J end by 10 bases, with 16 bases between. The CDR3 length is 15 residues. The CDR3 is CASSESDAGNSPLHF. CDR3 in DNA: TGTGCCAGCAGTGAATCTGACGCAGGAAACTCACCCCTCCACTTT.

The J gene is TRBJ2-4, the V gene TRBV9; 11 bases line up with TRBD1. CDR1 is SGDLS and CDR2 is YYNGEE in the germline V gene. The V gene end was trimmed by 0 bases and the J gene end by 0 bases; junction bases not matched to a gene: 11. CDR3 length: 20 amino acids. The CDR3 nucleotides are TGTGCCAGCAGCGTAGACACCGGGACAGGGGGGATTCTAGCCAAAAACATTCAGTACTTC. Translation: CASSVDTGTGGILAKNIQYF.

The chain links TRBV6-5 to TRBJ1-3; D not certain. V was clipped by 6 bases and J by 4 bases, with 16 bases between them. Germline CDR1 MNHEY, CDR2 SVGAGI. This CDR3 has 15 residues. This chain's CDR3 is CASRQFSQTGNTIYF. DNA of the CDR3: TGTGCCAGCAGGCAGTTCTCCCAGACAGGAAACACCATATATTTT.

The chain has TRBV18 and TRBJ1-1, with a tentative D call TRBD1 (5 bases). Germline V gives CDR1 KGHSH, CDR2 LQKENI. The CDR3 contains 15 residues. Between the trimmed V and J ends, which lost 2 bases and 5 bases, there was a span of 15 bases. The CDR3 sequence is CASSPSADRTTEAFF. The CDR3 DNA reads as TGTGCCAGCTCACCATCGGCCGACAGAACGACTGAAGCTTTCTTT.

This chain connects TRBV29-1 to TRBJ2-5; 7 nucleotides match TRBD2. V trimming: 6 bases; J trimming: 5 bases; junction bases outside the gene matches: 6. The CDR3 consists of 12 residues. Looked up from germline, CDR1 is SQVTM and CDR2 is ANQGSEA. CDR3 sequence (DNA): TGCAGCGTCCATGGAGCGGGGGAGACCCAGTACTTC. It encodes CSVHGAGETQYF.

V usage is TRBV4-1 and J usage is TRBJ1-4; D is unresolved. This CDR3 comprises 12 residues. The germline V gene has CDR1 MGHRA and CDR2 YSYEKL. The V and J ends lost 4 bases and 8 bases respectively, with 8 bases between them. CDR3 sequence (DNA): TGCGCCAGCAGCCTAACAGCCGAAAAACTGTTTTTT. Protein sequence: CASSLTAEKLFF.

The gene calls are TRBV24-1 and TRBJ1-2; the match to TRBD1 covers 11 bases. Germline V gene lookup returns CDR1 KGHDR and CDR2 SFDVKD. CDR3 size: 15 residues. V shed 4 bases and J 6 bases; nucleotides not matched to a gene: 6. The CDR3 is CATSDHGQGANGYTF. Here the CDR3 DNA reads TGTGCCACCAGTGACCATGGACAGGGGGCGAATGGCTACACCTTC.

A single count supports this clone. V usage is TRBV5-1 and J usage is TRBJ2-1; D unclear. The CDR3 runs to 14 residues. Trimming stripped 0 bases from V and 0 bases from J, with 4 bases between. Germline V gene lookup returns CDR1 SGHRS and CDR2 YFSETQ. CDR3 loop: CASSLDISYNEQFF. The CDR3 bases are TGCGCCAGCAGCTTGGATATCTCCTACAATGAGCAGTTCTTC. Full variable domain (remainder filled in from reference TRBV5-1 and TRBJ2-1): KAGVTQTPRYLIKTRGQQVTLSCSPISGHRSVSWYQQTPGQGLQFLFEYFSETQRNKGNFPGRFSGRQFSNSRSEMNVSTLELGDSALYLCASSLDISYNEQFFGPGTRLTVL.